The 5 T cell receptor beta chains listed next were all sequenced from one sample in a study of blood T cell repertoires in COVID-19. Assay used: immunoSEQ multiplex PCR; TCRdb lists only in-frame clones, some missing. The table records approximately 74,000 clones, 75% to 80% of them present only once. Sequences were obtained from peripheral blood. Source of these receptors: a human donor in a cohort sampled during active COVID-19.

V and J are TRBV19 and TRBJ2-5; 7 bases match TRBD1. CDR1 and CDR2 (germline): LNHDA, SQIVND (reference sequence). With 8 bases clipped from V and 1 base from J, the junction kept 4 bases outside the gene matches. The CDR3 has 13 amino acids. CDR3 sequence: CASSGQAQETQYF. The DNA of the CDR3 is TGTGCCAGTTCCGGACAGGCCCAAGAGACCCAGTACTTC.

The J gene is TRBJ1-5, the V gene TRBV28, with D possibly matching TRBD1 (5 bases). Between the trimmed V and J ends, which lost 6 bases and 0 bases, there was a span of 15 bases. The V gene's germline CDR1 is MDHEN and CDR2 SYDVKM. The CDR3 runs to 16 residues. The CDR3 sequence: CASRATGVSSNQPQHF. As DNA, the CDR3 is TGTGCCAGCAGGGCCACGGGGGTAAGTAGCAATCAGCCCCAGCATTTT.

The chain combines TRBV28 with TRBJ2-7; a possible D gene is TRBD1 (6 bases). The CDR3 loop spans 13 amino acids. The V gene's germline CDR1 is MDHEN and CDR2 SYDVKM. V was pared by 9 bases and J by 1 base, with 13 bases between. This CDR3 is CASYGTSSYEQYF. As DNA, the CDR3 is TGTGCCAGTTACGGGACAAGTTCCTACGAGCAGTACTTC.

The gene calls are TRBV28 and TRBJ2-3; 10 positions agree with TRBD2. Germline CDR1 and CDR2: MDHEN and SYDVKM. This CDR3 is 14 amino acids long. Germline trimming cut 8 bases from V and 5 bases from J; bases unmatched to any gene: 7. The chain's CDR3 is CASDTSGEIDTQYF. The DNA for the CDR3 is TGTGCCAGCGATACTAGCGGGGAGATAGATACGCAGTATTTT.

The CDR3 DNA sequence: TGTGCCAGCAGCTCGCGGTTGGCGCGGGGGGTAAAAGAGACCCAGTACTTC. It is translated as CASSSRLARGVKETQYF. This chain uses TRBV7-8 with TRBJ2-5; TRBD2 matches 8 bases. J gave up 3 bases and V 4 bases, and 13 bases lay outside the gene matches. This CDR3 comprises 17 residues. The germline gives CDR1 SGHVS, CDR2 FQNEAQ.